Below are 16 T cell receptor beta chains sequenced from a single sample in a study of blood T cells in healthy people across ages. Sample-barcoded 5' priming and a J-beta primer mix drove a second PCR of roughly 6 to 12 cycles. TCRdb fed the 5' RACE reads into MiXCR, producing one record per CDR3 protein. The table records 790,000 or so distinct CDR3 sequences, 35% to 50% of them present only once. What was sequenced was blood. The receptors were sampled from a man older than 75 in good health.

This clonotype has only a few counts. The V gene is TRBV5-1, the J gene TRBJ2-1, with 14 nucleotides matching TRBD2. Losses at the gene ends were 3 bases for V and 9 bases for J; bases not matched to a gene: 8. Germline V gene sequence: CDR1 SGHRS, CDR2 YFSETQ. CDR3 size: 16 residues. CDR3 coding DNA: TGCGCCAGCAGCTCTAGGACTAGCGGGAGGACTGGTGAGCAGTTCTTC. Translation: CASSSRTSGRTGEQFF.

This sequence joins TRBV2 and TRBJ2-5; a weak D match, TRBD2 (6 bases). There are 13 residues in the CDR3. V lost 10 bases and J 2 bases, leaving 14 bases between the germline ends. Germline CDR1 is SNHLY and CDR2 is FYNNEI. Written as DNA, the CDR3 is TGTGCCATCCCCGGGGGATTACAAGAGACCCAGTACTTC. Translating gives CAIPGGLQETQYF.

J is TRBJ1-5 and V is TRBV20-1, with a weak D call TRBD1 (5 bases). The V and J ends lost 3 bases and 7 bases respectively, with 13 bases between them. Germline V CDR1 and CDR2: DFQATT, SNEGSKA (reference sequence). The length of the CDR3 is 13 residues. For the CDR3, the DNA is TGCAGTGCTAGTTCTGGGGCTGAGCAGCCCCAGCATTTT. This sequence encodes CSASSGAEQPQHF.

The table lists this clonotype with a few counts. V and J are TRBV20-1 and TRBJ1-5; possibly TRBD1 for D (5 bases). The CDR3 extends over 14 amino acids. Trimming pared 0 bases from V and 5 bases from J, leaving 11 bases between. The V gene's germline CDR1 is DFQATT and CDR2 SNEGSKA (reference sequence). CDR3 amino acids: CSARDTGTHQPQHF. The CDR3 nucleotides read TGCAGTGCTAGAGACACAGGAACTCATCAGCCCCAGCATTTT.

This clonotype was recorded many times. The rearrangement links TRBV6-6 to TRBJ2-5; tentative D call: TRBD2 (6 bases). Germline-derived CDR1 and CDR2 are MNHNY and SVGAGI (reference sequence). The CDR3 contains 14 residues. V was trimmed by 6 bases and J by 4 bases, leaving 15 bases between them. This CDR3 reads CASSDGSGLETQYF. Here the CDR3 DNA reads TGTGCCAGCAGCGACGGGAGTGGGTTAGAGACCCAGTACTTC.

The rearrangement links TRBV27 to TRBJ2-5, with D possibly matching TRBD1 (6 bases). CDR1 MNHEY and CDR2 SMNVEV come from the germline V gene (reference sequence). The CDR3 is made up of 14 amino acids. Trimming took 3 bases from V and 11 from J, leaving 19 bases between them. CDR3 sequence reads: CASSFSMGAWEQYF. DNA for the CDR3: TGTGCCAGCAGTTTTTCAATGGGGGCGTGGGAGCAGTACTTC.

The chain couples TRBV5-1 to TRBJ2-7; 7 nucleotides match TRBD2. The CDR3 runs 14 residues. Unmatched junction bases numbered 3, after V lost 1 base and J lost 2 bases. Germline CDR1 and CDR2: SGHRS and YFSETQ. The CDR3 DNA reads as TGCGCCAGCAGCTTGCAGGCGGGGGCCTACGAGCAGTACTTC. Translating gives CASSLQAGAYEQYF.

This chain connects TRBV25-1 to TRBJ2-1; 9 nucleotides align to TRBD1. Trimming removed 1 base from V and 5 bases from J; junction bases left unmatched: 6. The CDR3 is 16 residues long. Germline assignment: CDR1 MGHDK and CDR2 SYGVNS. Written as DNA, the CDR3 is TGTGCCAGCAGTGAATTCCGGACAGGGGCCCACAATGAGCAGTTCTTC. It specifies CASSEFRTGAHNEQFF.

The rearrangement joins TRBV7-8 to TRBJ2-7; D is perhaps TRBD1 (6 bases). The CDR3 is 16 amino acids. With 3 bases removed from V and 0 bases from J, the gap between germline ends came to 15 bases. The V gene's germline CDR1 is SGHVS and CDR2 FQNEAQ. This CDR3 is CASSFFGTRDSYEQYF. The DNA of the CDR3 is TGTGCCAGCAGCTTTTTTGGGACAAGAGACTCCTACGAGCAGTACTTC.

This chain links TRBV7-2 with TRBJ2-5; 8 nucleotides match TRBD2. V lost 5 bases, J lost 3 bases, and 8 bases stayed unmatched. The germline V gene encodes CDR1 SGHTA and CDR2 FQGNSA. This CDR3 has 15 residues. The CDR3 loop reads CASSRLLADKETQYF. CDR3 bases: TGTGCCAGCAGCCGCCTACTAGCGGATAAAGAGACCCAGTACTTC.

This clonotype was counted between two and nine times. The V and J genes are TRBV5-1 and TRBJ2-5; D might be TRBD1 (5 bases). Between the trimmed V and J ends, which lost 0 bases and 5 bases, there was a span of 11 bases. Germline-derived CDR1 and CDR2 are SGHRS and YFSETQ. The CDR3 runs 14 residues. The CDR3 is CASSLAGMGETQYF. The CDR3 DNA sequence: TGCGCCAGCAGCTTGGCAGGGATGGGGGAGACCCAGTACTTC.

The chain couples TRBV7-2 to TRBJ1-1; D may be TRBD1 (5 bases). The V end lost 1 base, the J end lost 0 bases, and 9 bases lay between the germline ends. Germline V CDR1 and CDR2: SGHTA, FQGNSA. CDR3 length: 15 amino acids. The CDR3 is CASSLGAGVNTEAFF. The CDR3 DNA follows: TGTGCCAGCAGCTTAGGAGCGGGGGTGAACACTGAAGCTTTCTTT.

In its sample, this clonotype was seen a few times. The rearrangement uses TRBV29-1 and TRBJ2-1; 9 bases are a match to TRBD1. CDR3 length equals 14 residues. Germline V gives CDR1 SQVTM, CDR2 ANQGSEA. The V segment lost 6 bases and the J segment 8 bases; nucleotides outside the gene matches: 11. CDR3 amino acids: CSVLGGQGGDEQFF. The CDR3 region has the DNA TGCAGCGTCCTAGGGGGACAGGGAGGGGATGAGCAGTTCTTC.

This clonotype was observed a handful of times. The chain links TRBV4-2 to TRBJ2-1; D remains unclear. The better agreement between TRBJ2-7 and the DNA end casts doubt on the J call. The CDR3 is 16 residues long. Per the germline V gene, CDR1 is LGHNA and CDR2 is YNFKEQ. The CDR3 reads CASSQAGRSSYNEQYF. The CDR3 coding sequence is TGTGCCAGCAGCCAAGCGGGCCGAAGCTCCTACAATGAGCAGTACTTC.

This chain joins TRBV20-1 and TRBJ2-7, with 10 bases aligning to TRBD2. The CDR3 totals 15 residues. V lost 0 bases, J lost 3 bases, and 5 bases stayed unmatched. CDR1 DFQATT and CDR2 SNEGSKA come from the germline V gene (reference sequence). CDR3 sequence: CSAREQPSGSYEQYF. The CDR3 DNA reads TGCAGTGCTAGAGAGCAGCCTAGCGGGAGCTACGAGCAGTACTTC.

The V gene is TRBV7-3, the J gene TRBJ2-1, with 9 nucleotides matching TRBD2. J gave up 6 bases and V 5 bases, and 11 bases lay outside the gene matches. Germline CDR1 reads SGHTA; CDR2 reads FQGTGA. The CDR3 sequence is 16 residues long. The CDR3 loop reads CASSPDLAGGPNEQFF. The DNA of the CDR3 is TGTGCCAGCAGCCCCGACCTGGCGGGAGGGCCCAATGAGCAGTTCTTC.